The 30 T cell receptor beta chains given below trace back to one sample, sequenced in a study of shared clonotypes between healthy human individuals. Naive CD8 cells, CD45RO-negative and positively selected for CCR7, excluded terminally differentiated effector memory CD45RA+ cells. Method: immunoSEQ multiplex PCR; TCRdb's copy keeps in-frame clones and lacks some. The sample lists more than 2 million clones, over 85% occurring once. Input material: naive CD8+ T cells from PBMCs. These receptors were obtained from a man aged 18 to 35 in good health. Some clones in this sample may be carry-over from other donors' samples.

The CDR3 DNA is TGTGCCAGCAGCCCCGCGGCAGGGAATGAGCAGTTCTTC. This translates into CASSPAAGNEQFF. The chain recombines TRBV7-6 with TRBJ2-1; tentatively, D is TRBD1 (5 bases). In germline, CDR1 is SGHVS, CDR2 FNYEAQ. The ends were cut back, 5 bases at V and 7 bases at J, with 12 bases in the middle. The CDR3 extends over 13 amino acids.

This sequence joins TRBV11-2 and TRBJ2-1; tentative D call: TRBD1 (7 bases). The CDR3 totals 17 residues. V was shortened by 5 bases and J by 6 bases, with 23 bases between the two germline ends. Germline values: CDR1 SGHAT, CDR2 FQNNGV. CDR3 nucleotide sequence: TGTGCCAGCAGCGCGGGATGGGGAACAGGGGCGTCCAATGAGCAGTTCTTC. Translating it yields CASSAGWGTGASNEQFF.

CDR3 residues: CASRLGQATYNEQFF. The CDR3 nucleotides are TGTGCCAGCAGACTGGGACAGGCTACTTACAATGAGCAGTTCTTC. V gene TRBV6-5 combines with J gene TRBJ2-1; the match to TRBD1 covers 8 bases. Germline V gene lookup returns CDR1 MNHEY and CDR2 SVGAGI. The CDR3 has 15 residues. With V trimmed by 6 bases and J by 4 bases, 8 bases remained unmatched.

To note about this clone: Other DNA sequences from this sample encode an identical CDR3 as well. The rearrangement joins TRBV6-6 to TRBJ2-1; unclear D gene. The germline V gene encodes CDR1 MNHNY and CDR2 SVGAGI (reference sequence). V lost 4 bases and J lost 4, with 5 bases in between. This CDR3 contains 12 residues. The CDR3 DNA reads TGTGCCAGCAGTTTGGGGTACAATGAGCAGTTCTTC. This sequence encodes CASSLGYNEQFF.

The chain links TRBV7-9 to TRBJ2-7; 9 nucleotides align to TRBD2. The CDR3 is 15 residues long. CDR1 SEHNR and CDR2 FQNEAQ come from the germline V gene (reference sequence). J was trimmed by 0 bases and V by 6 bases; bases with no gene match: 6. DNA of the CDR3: TGTGCCAGCAGTTCCAGACTAGCGGCCTCCTACGAGCAGTACTTC. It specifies CASSSRLAASYEQYF.

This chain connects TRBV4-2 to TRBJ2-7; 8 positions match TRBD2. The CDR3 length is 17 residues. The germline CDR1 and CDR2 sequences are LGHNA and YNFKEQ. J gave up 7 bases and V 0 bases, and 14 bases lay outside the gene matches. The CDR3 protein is CASSQESAGVFFGEQYF. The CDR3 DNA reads TGTGCCAGCAGCCAAGAGTCAGCGGGAGTTTTTTTCGGTGAGCAGTACTTC.

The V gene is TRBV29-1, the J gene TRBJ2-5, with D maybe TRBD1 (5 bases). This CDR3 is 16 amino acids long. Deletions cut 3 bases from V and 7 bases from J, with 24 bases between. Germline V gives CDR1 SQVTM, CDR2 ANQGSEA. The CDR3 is CSVEGREVGRRSTQYF. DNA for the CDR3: TGCAGCGTTGAGGGCAGGGAAGTAGGTCGCAGATCGACCCAGTACTTC.

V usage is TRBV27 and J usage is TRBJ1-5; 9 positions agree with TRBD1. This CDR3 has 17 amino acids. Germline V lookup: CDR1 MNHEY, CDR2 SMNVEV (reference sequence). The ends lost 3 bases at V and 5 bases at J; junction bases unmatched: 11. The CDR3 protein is CASSLTFKTGGDQPQHF. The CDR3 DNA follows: TGTGCCAGCAGTTTGACATTTAAGACAGGGGGAGATCAGCCCCAGCATTTT.

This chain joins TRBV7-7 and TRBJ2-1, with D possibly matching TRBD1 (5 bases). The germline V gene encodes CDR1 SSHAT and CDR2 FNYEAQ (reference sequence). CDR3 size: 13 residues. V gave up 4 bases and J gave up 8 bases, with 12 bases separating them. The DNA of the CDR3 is TGTGCCAGCAGCTCCAGGGCAACGGATGAGCAGTTCTTC. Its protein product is CASSSRATDEQFF. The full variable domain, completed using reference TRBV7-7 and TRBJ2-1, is GAGVSQSPRYKVTKRGQDVTLRCDPISSHATLYWYQQALGQGPEFLTYFNYEAQPDKSGLPSDRFSAERPEGSISTLTIQRTEQRDSAMYRCASSSRATDEQFFGPGTRLTVL.

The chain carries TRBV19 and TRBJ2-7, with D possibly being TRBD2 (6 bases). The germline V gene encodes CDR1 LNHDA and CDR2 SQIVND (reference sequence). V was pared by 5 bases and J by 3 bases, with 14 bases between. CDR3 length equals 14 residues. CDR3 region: CASSLGGYGYEQYF. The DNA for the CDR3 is TGTGCCAGTAGTTTGGGAGGCTATGGCTACGAGCAGTACTTC.

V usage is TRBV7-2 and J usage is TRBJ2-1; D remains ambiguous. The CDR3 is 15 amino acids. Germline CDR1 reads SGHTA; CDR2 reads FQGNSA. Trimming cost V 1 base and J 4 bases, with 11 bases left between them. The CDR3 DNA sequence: TGTGCCAGCAGCTTAGGTGTCCGATGGTACAATGAGCAGTTCTTC. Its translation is CASSLGVRWYNEQFF.

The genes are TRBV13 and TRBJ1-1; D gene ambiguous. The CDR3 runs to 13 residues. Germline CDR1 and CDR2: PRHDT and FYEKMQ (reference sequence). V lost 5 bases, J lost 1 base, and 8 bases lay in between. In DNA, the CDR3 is TGTGCCAGCAGCCCCCCAGCGAACACTGAAGCTTTCTTT. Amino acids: CASSPPANTEAFF.

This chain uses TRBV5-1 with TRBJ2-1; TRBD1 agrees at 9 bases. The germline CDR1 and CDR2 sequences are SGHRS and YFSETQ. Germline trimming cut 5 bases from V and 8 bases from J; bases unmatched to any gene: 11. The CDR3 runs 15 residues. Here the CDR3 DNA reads TGCGCCAGCAGTACCGGGACAGGGATCTTCGATGAGCAGTTCTTC. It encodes CASSTGTGIFDEQFF. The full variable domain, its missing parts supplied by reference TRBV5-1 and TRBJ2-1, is KAGVTQTPRYLIKTRGQQVTLSCSPISGHRSVSWYQQTPGQGLQFLFEYFSETQRNKGNFPGRFSGRQFSNSRSEMNVSTLELGDSALYLCASSTGTGIFDEQFFGPGTRLTVL.

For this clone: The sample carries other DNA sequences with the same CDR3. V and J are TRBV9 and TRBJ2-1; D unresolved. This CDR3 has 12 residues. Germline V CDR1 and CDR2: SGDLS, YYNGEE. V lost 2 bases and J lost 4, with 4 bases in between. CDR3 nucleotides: TGTGCCAGCAGCGTGGCGTACAATGAGCAGTTCTTC. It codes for CASSVAYNEQFF.

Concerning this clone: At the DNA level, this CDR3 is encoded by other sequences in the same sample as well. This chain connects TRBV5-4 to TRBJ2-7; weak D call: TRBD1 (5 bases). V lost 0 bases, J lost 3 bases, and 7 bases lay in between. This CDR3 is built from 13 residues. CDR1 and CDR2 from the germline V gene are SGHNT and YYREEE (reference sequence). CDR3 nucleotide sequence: TGTGCCAGCAGCTTGGGGGGCCACTACGAGCAGTACTTC. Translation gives CASSLGGHYEQYF.

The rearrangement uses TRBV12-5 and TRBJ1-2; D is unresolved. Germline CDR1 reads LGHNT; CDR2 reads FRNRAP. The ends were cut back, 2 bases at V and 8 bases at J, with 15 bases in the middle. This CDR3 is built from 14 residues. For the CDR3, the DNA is TGTGCTAGTGGTTTGTCCTGGGATCCCAGGGGCTACACCTTC. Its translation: CASGLSWDPRGYTF. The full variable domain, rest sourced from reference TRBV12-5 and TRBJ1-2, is DARVTQTPRHKVTEMGQEVTMRCQPILGHNTVFWYRQTMMQGLELLAYFRNRAPLDDSGMPKDRFSAEMPDATLATLKIQPSEPRDSAVYFCASGLSWDPRGYTFGSGTRLTVV.

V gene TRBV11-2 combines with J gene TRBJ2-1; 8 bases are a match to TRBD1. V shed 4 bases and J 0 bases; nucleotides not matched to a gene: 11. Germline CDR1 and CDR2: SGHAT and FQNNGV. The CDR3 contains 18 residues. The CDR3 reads CASSSRRTGKSSYNEQFF. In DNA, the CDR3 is TGTGCCAGCAGCTCCCGGAGGACAGGGAAGAGCTCCTACAATGAGCAGTTCTTC.

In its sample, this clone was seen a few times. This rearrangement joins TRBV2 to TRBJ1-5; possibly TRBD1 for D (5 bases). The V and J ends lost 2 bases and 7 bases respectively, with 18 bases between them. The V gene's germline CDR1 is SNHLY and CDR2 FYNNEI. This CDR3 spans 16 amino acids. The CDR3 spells CASSESAAGRRQPQHF. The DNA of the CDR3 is TGTGCCAGCAGTGAATCCGCAGCGGGGCGGAGGCAGCCCCAGCATTTT.

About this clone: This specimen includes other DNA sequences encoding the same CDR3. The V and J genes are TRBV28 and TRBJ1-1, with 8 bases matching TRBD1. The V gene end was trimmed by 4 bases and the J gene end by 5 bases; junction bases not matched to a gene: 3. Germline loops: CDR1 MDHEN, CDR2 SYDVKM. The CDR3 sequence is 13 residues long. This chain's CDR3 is CASSYRGGTEAFF. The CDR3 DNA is TGTGCCAGCAGTTACAGGGGGGGGACTGAAGCTTTCTTT.

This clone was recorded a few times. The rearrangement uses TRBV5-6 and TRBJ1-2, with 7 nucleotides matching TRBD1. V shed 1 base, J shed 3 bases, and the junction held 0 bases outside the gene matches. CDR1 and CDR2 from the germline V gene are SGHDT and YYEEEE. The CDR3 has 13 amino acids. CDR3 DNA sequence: TGTGCCAGCAGCTTGACAGGGGACTATGGCTACACCTTC. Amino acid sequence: CASSLTGDYGYTF.

The CDR3 loop is CASSFGPPYSGNTIYF. CDR3 sequence (DNA): TGTGCCAGCAGCTTTGGACCCCCGTACTCTGGAAACACCATATATTTT. This chain connects TRBV7-9 to TRBJ1-3; D is unclear. Trimming pared 3 bases from V and 0 bases from J, leaving 12 bases between. Looked up from germline, CDR1 is SEHNR and CDR2 is FQNEAQ (reference sequence). The CDR3 covers 16 residues.

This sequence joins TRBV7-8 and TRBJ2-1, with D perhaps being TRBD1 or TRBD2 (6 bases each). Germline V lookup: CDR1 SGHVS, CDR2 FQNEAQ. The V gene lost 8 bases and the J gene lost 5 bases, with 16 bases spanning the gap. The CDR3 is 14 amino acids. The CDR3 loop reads CASRGQDWNNEQFF. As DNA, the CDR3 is TGTGCCAGCCGGGGGCAGGACTGGAACAATGAGCAGTTCTTC.

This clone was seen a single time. The CDR3 protein is CASSTAGASGNTIYF. In DNA form, the CDR3 reads TGCGCCAGCAGCACGGCAGGGGCCTCTGGAAACACCATATATTTT. This chain connects TRBV5-1 to TRBJ1-3, with a tentative D call TRBD1 (6 bases). In germline, CDR1 is SGHRS, CDR2 YFSETQ. This CDR3 has 15 amino acids. V was cut by 4 bases and J by 0 bases, with 11 bases left in between. Combining the CDR3 with reference TRBV5-1 and TRBJ1-3 gives the whole variable domain KAGVTQTPRYLIKTRGQQVTLSCSPISGHRSVSWYQQTPGQGLQFLFEYFSETQRNKGNFPGRFSGRQFSNSRSEMNVSTLELGDSALYLCASSTAGASGNTIYFGEGSWLTVV.

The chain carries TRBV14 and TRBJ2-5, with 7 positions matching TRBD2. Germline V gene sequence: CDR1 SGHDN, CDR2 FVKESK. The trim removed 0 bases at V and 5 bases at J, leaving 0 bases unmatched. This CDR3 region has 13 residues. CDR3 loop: CASSQEGGETQYF. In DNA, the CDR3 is TGTGCCAGCAGCCAAGAGGGGGGGGAGACCCAGTACTTC.

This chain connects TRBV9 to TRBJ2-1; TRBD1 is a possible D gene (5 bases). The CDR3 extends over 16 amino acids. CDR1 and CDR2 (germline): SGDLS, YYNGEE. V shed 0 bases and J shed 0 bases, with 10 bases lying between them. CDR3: CASSVEGASSYNEQFF. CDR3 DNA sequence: TGTGCCAGCAGCGTAGAAGGGGCCAGCTCCTACAATGAGCAGTTCTTC.

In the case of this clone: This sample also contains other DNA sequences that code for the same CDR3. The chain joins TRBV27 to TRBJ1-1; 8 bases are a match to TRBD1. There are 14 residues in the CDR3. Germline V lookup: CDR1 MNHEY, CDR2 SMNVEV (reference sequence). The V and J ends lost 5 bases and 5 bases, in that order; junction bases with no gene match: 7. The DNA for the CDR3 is TGTGCCAGCAGTGTAACAGGGGGTAGGACTGAAGCTTTCTTT. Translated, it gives CASSVTGGRTEAFF.

The CDR3 region is CASEPFLGLAASGANVLTF. CDR3 DNA: TGCGCCAGCGAACCCTTTTTAGGACTAGCGGCGTCTGGGGCCAACGTCCTGACTTTC. This chain links TRBV4-1 with TRBJ2-6; 10 bases align to TRBD2. V lost 8 bases to trimming and J lost 1 base; unmatched junction nucleotides: 14. Per the germline V gene, CDR1 is MGHRA and CDR2 is YSYEKL. The CDR3 covers 19 residues.

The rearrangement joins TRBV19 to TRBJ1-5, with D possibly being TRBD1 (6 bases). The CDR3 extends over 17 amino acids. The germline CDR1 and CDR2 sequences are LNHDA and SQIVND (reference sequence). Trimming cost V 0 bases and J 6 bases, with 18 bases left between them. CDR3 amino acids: CASSIDLGVRGFQPQHF. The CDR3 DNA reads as TGTGCCAGTAGTATAGATTTGGGCGTCAGGGGCTTTCAGCCCCAGCATTTT.

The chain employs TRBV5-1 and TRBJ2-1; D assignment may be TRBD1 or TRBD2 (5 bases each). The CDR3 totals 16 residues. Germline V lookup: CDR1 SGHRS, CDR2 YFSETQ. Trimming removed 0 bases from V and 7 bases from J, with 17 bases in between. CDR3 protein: CASSLGRPGSRNEQFF. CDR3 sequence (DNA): TGCGCCAGCAGCTTGGGGAGGCCAGGGTCAAGGAATGAGCAGTTCTTC.

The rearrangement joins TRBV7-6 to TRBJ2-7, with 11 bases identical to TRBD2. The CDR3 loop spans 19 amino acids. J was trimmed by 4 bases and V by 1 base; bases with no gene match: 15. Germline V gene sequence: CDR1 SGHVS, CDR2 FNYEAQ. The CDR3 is CASSLGFLAGGRFVYEQYF. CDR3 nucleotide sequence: TGTGCCAGCAGCTTAGGCTTCCTAGCGGGAGGACGATTTGTATACGAGCAGTACTTC.